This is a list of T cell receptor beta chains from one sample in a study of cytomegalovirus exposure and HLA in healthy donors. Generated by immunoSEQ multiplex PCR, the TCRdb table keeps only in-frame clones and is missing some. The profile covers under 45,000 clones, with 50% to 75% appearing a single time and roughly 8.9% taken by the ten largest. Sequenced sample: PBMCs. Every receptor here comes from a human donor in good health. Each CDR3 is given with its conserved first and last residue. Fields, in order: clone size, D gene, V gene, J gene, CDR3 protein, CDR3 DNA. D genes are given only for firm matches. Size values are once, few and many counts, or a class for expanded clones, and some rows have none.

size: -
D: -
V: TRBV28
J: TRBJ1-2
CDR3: CASSLQGGGYTF
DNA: TGTGCCAGCAGTTTACAGGGTGGAGGCTACACCTTC

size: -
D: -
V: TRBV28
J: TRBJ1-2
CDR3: CASSIGSYGYTF
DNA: TGTGCCAGCAGTATCGGGTCCTATGGCTACACCTTC

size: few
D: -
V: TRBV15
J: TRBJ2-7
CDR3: CATSRDEAFEQYF
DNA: TGTGCCACCAGCAGAGATGAGGCGTTCGAGCAGTACTTC

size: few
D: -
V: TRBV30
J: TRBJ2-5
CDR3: CAWSVGVGAQYF
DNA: TGTGCCTGGAGTGTAGGAGTTGGAGCCCAGTACTTC

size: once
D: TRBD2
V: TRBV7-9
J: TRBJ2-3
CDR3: CASSRSGEYTDTQYF
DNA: TGTGCCAGCAGCCGGAGCGGGGAGTACACAGATACGCAGTATTTT

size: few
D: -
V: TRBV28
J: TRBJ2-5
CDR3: CAGCPRGSQETQYF
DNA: TGTGCCGGATGCCCTAGGGGCAGTCAAGAGACCCAGTACTTC

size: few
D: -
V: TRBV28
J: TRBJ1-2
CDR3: CASSPSGSNYGYTF
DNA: TGTGCCAGCAGTCCGTCGGGATCCAACTATGGCTACACCTTC

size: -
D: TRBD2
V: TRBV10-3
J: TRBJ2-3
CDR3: CAISAPGASGGARSTDTQYF
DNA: TGTGCCATCAGTGCCCCTGGTGCTAGCGGGGGCGCGAGGAGCACAGATACGCAGTATTTT

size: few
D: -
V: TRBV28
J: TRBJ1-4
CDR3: CASSRVGLGLFF
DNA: TGTGCCAGCAGTCGGGTCGGCTTGGGACTGTTTTTT

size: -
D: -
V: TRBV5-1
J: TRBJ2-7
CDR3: CASSLAQGYEQYF
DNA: TGCGCCAGCAGCTTGGCACAGGGCTACGAGCAGTACTTC

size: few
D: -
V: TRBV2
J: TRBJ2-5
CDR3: CASSDLLAMAGTQYF
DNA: TGTGCCAGCAGTGACCTACTAGCAATGGCGGGGACCCAGTACTTC

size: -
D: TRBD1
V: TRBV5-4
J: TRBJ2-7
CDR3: CASRYDRGPYEQYF
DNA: TGTGCCAGCAGATATGACAGGGGGCCCTACGAGCAGTACTTC

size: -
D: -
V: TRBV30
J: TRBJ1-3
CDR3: CAWSVDTTKSSGNTIYF
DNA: TGTGCCTGGAGTGTAGACACGACCAAGAGCTCTGGAAACACCATATATTTT

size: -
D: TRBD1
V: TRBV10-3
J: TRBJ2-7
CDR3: CAIRSTGGWYEQYF
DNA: TGTGCCATCAGGAGCACAGGGGGTTGGTACGAGCAGTACTTC

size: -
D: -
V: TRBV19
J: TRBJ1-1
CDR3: CASSIPGFGLAFF
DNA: TGTGCCAGTAGTATTCCGGGGTTTGGTTTAGCTTTCTTT

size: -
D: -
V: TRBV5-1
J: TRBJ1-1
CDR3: CASSLPPPTGNTEAFF
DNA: TGCGCCAGCAGCTTGCCCCCACCGACAGGGAACACTGAAGCTTTCTTT

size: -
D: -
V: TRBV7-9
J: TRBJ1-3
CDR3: CASSLREYSGNTIYF
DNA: TGTGCCAGCAGCTTAAGGGAGTACTCTGGAAACACCATATATTTT

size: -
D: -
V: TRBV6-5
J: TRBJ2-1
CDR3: CASSDRDMYNEQFF
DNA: TGTGCCAGCAGTGACCGGGACATGTACAATGAGCAGTTCTTC

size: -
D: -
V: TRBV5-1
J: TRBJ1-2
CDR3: CASSARASSNYGYTF
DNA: TGCGCCAGCAGCGCCAGGGCGTCCTCTAACTATGGCTACACCTTC

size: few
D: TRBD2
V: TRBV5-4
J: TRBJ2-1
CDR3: CASSPGRGGNNEQFF
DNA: TGTGCCAGCAGCCCCGGGAGGGGGGGAAACAATGAGCAGTTCTTC

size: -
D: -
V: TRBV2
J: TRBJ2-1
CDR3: CASSEIVGQFF
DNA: TGTGCCAGCAGTGAAATAGTCGGGCAGTTCTTC

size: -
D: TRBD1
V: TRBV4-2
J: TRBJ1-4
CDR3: CASSQDGGTGNEKLFF
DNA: TGTGCCAGCAGCCAAGATGGGGGGACAGGTAATGAAAAACTGTTTTTT

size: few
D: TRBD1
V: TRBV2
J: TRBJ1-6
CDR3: CASRFRDRGTPLHF
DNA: TGTGCCAGCAGATTCCGGGACAGGGGGACACCCCTCCACTTT

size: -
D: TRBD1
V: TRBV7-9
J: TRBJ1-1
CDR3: CASSLMGQGGTEAFF
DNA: TGTGCCAGCAGCTTGATGGGACAGGGCGGCACTGAAGCTTTCTTT

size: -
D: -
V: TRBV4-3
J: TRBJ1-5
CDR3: CASSQGIQGYGEPQHF
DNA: TGCGCCAGCAGCCAAGGGATACAGGGATATGGTGAGCCCCAGCATTTT

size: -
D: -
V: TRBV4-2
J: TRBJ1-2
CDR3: CASSQDMSFNYGYTF
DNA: TGTGCCAGCAGCCAAGATATGAGTTTTAACTATGGCTACACCTTC

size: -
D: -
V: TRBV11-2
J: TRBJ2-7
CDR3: CASSPRQGGKYEQYF
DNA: TGTGCCAGCAGCCCTCGACAGGGAGGCAAGTACGAGCAGTACTTC

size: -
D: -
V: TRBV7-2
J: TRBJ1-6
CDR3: CASSVTNSPLHF
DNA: TGTGCCAGCAGCGTTACAAATTCACCCCTCCACTTT

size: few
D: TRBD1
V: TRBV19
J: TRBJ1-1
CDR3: CASIRTGHRNTEAFF
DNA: TGTGCCAGTATAAGGACAGGGCATCGGAACACTGAAGCTTTCTTT

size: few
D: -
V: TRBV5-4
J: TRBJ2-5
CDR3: CASSLRTEETQYF
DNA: TGTGCCAGCAGCTTAAGGACAGAAGAGACCCAGTACTTC

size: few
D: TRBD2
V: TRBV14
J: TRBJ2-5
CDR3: CASSTFPSGGFVTQYF
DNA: TGTGCCAGCAGCACTTTCCCTAGCGGGGGGTTTGTGACCCAGTACTTC

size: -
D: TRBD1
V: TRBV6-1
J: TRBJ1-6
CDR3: CASSERLGTVYNSPLHF
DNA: TGTGCCAGCAGTGAAAGGCTAGGGACAGTCTATAATTCACCCCTCCACTTT

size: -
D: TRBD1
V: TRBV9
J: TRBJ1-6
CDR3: CASSPQGGNSPLHF
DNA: TGTGCCAGCAGCCCCCAGGGGGGTAATTCACCCCTCCACTTT

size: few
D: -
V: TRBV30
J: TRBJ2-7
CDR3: CAWGLLRGIGGEQYF
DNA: TGTGCCTGGGGCCTCCTACGGGGGATTGGAGGCGAGCAGTACTTC

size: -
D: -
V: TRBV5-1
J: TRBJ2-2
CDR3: CASSLGLVFGELFF
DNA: TGCGCCAGCAGCTTGGGTCTAGTATTCGGGGAGCTGTTTTTT

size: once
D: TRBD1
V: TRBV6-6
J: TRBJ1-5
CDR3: CASSVTGAFWGPQHF
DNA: TGTGCCAGCAGCGTAACAGGGGCGTTTTGGGGGCCCCAGCATTTT

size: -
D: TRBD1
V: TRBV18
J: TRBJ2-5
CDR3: CASSLNRDRQETQYF
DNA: TGTGCCAGCTCACTTAACCGGGACAGACAAGAGACCCAGTACTTC

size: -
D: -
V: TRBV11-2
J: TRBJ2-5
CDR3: CASSPGDGRETQYF
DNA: TGTGCCAGCAGCCCGGGGGACGGGAGAGAGACCCAGTACTTC

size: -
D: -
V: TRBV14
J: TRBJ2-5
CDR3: CASSQGPDSTETQYF
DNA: TGTGCCAGCAGCCAAGGGCCCGACTCGACGGAGACCCAGTACTTC

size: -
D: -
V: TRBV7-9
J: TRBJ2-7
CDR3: CASSLGNTYEQYF
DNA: TGTGCCAGCAGCTTAGGCAACACCTACGAGCAGTACTTC

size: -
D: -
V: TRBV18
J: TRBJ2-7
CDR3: CASSPTRGGVRYEQYF
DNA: TGTGCCAGCTCACCTACCAGAGGCGGGGTGAGGTACGAGCAGTACTTC

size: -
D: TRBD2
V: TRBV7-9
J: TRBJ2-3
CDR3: CASRVAGDPDTQYF
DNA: TGTGCCAGCAGAGTAGCGGGGGATCCAGATACGCAGTATTTT

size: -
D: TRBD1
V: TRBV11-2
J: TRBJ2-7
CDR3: CASSLQTGVLLEQYF
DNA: TGTGCCAGCAGCTTGCAGACAGGGGTCCTTCTCGAGCAGTACTTC